This T cell receptor beta chain derives from a study of T cell repertoires in cytomegalovirus infection. V lost 6 bases, J lost 2 bases, and 17 bases lay in between. Germline loops: CDR1 MDHEN, CDR2 SYDVKM. The CDR3 has 15 amino acids. This clonotype was seen repeatedly, ten times or more. The antigen remains undetermined. TCRdb independently ran MiXCR on the reads; one entry per CDR3 protein. The sample has some 350,000 distinct CDR3 sequences, just under 30% seen once. This TCR was recovered from a human donor in good health (CMV status not recorded). Some clones in this sample may be carry-over from other donors' samples. The chain has TRBV28 and TRBJ2-7, with D unresolved. The material was cultured PBMCs, obtained from culture after CMV antigen stimulation. The chain's CDR3 is CASRRDPSVTYEQYF. In DNA, the CDR3 is TGTGCCAGCAGGCGAGACCCATCGGTCACCTACGAGCAGTACTTC. Filled out from reference TRBV28 and TRBJ2-7, the complete variable domain reads DVKVTQSSRYLVKRTGEKVFLECVQDMDHENMFWYRQDPGLGLRLIYFSYDVKMKEKGDIPEGYSVSREKKERFSLILESASTNQTSMYLCASRRDPSVTYEQYFGPGTRLTVT.